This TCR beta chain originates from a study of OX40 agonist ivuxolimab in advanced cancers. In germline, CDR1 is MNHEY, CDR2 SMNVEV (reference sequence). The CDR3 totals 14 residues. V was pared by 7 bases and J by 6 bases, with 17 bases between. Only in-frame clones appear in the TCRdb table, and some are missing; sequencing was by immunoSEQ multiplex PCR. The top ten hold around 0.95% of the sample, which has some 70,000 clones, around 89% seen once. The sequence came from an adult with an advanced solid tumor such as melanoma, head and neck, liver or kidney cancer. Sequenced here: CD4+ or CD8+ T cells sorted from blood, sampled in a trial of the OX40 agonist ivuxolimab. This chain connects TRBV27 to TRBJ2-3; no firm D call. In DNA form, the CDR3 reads TGTGCCAGCACCACATTCCCGGAAAGGGATACGCAGTATTTT. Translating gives CASTTFPERDTQYF.